This record covers a single T cell receptor (beta chain). No antigen is known for it. The CDR3 loop spans 16 amino acids. The germline gives CDR1 SEHNR, CDR2 FQNEAQ (reference sequence). V was clipped by 4 bases and J by 6 bases; unmatched bases: 14. This record belongs to a study of cytomegalovirus exposure and HLA in healthy donors. The PCR had 60 Vbeta and 13 Jbeta primers. The data were produced by immunoSEQ multiplex PCR, yet TCRdb's version contains in-frame clones alone and is incomplete. The sample includes over 150,000 clones, approximately 90% seen only once; the top ten take over 0.8%. General observations from the study: Later analysis revealed greater clonal expansion in HLA-associated TCR beta chains than in equally common others.

Sequencing was performed on PBMCs. The clonotype originates from a woman in her 30s in good health and CMV-seronegative. The gene calls are TRBV7-9 and TRBJ1-2; 7 nucleotides match TRBD1. The DNA of the CDR3 is TGTGCCAGCAGCTACGGGGGGGCAGGGGGGATTGATGGCTACACCTTC. Protein: CASSYGGAGGIDGYTF.